The 15 T cell receptor beta chains in this list originate from one sample, sequenced in a study of T cell responses to AZD1222 COVID-19 vaccine. TCRdb keeps only in-frame clones here, not all; method: immunoSEQ multiplex PCR. In the table there are fewer than 120,000 clones, 88% of which are singletons. Sequenced here: peripheral blood, sampled on day 0 of AZD1222 vaccination. The receptor set was obtained from an adult in good health.

This chain's CDR3 is CASSLATSGYEQYF. The CDR3 DNA reads as TGCGCCAGCAGCCTAGCGACTAGCGGGTACGAGCAGTACTTC. The V and J genes are TRBV4-1 and TRBJ2-7, with 10 bases aligning to TRBD2. The CDR3 covers 14 residues. Germline V lookup: CDR1 MGHRA, CDR2 YSYEKL. With V trimmed by 4 bases and J by 4 bases, 4 bases remained unmatched.

The V call is TRBV6-1, the J call TRBJ1-2; a possible D gene is TRBD1 (6 bases). The V and J ends lost 3 bases and 8 bases respectively, with 10 bases between them. Per germline, CDR1 MNHNS and CDR2 SASEGT. This CDR3 has 12 amino acids. CDR3 sequence reads: CASSEGARGYTF. The CDR3 nucleotides are TGTGCCAGCAGTGAGGGGGCGCGAGGCTACACCTTC.

This clone was found once. The chain is built from TRBV14 and TRBJ1-4; D is perhaps TRBD1 (5 bases). From germline, CDR1 is SGHDN and CDR2 FVKESK. The CDR3 covers 15 residues. The V end lost 4 bases, the J end lost 0 bases, and 9 bases lay between the germline ends. In DNA form, the CDR3 reads TGTGCCAGCAGCCTAAGACAGTCAACTAATGAAAAACTGTTTTTT. It specifies CASSLRQSTNEKLFF. The full variable domain, rest sourced from reference TRBV14 and TRBJ1-4, is EAGVTQFPSHSVIEKGQTVTLRCDPISGHDNLYWYRRVMGKEIKFLLHFVKESKQDESGMPNNRFLAERTGGTYSTLKVQPAELEDSGVYFCASSLRQSTNEKLFFGSGTQLSVL.

The rearrangement links TRBV5-1 to TRBJ1-1; D perhaps matches TRBD1 (5 bases). This CDR3 has 15 residues. CDR1 is SGHRS, CDR2 YFSETQ, per germline. V was pared by 0 bases and J by 1 base, with 10 bases between. CDR3 DNA sequence: TGCGCCAGCAGCTTGGCGGGGGGAGCGAACACTGAAGCTTTCTTT. Protein: CASSLAGGANTEAFF.

This chain links TRBV7-9 with TRBJ2-3; D remains ambiguous. The CDR3 has 11 residues. Trimming took 7 bases from V and 3 from J, leaving 5 bases between them. The germline V gene encodes CDR1 SEHNR and CDR2 FQNEAQ (reference sequence). CDR3 bases: TGTGCCAGCACGTCGACAGATACGCAGTATTTT. Translation gives CASTSTDTQYF.

The gene calls are TRBV7-9 and TRBJ2-7; 10 bases are shared with TRBD2. Germline V gives CDR1 SEHNR, CDR2 FQNEAQ (reference sequence). The CDR3 covers 15 residues. The V gene end was trimmed by 3 bases and the J gene end by 3 bases; junction bases not matched to a gene: 5. The CDR3, as DNA: TGTGCCAGCAGCTTTATAGCGGGGGGCCTCTACGAGCAGTACTTC. Its protein is CASSFIAGGLYEQYF. The complete variable domain, with remaining parts taken from reference TRBV7-9 and TRBJ2-7, reads DTGVSQNPRHKITKRGQNVTFRCDPISEHNRLYWYRQTLGQGPEFLTYFQNEAQLEKSRLLSDRFSAERPKGSFSTLEIQRTEQGDSAMYLCASSFIAGGLYEQYFGPGTRLTVT.

The chain joins TRBV5-1 to TRBJ2-7; no clear D. Trimming took off 0 bases at V and 4 bases at J, with 5 bases between the two ends. Germline V gene sequence: CDR1 SGHRS, CDR2 YFSETQ. The CDR3 is 12 residues long. Here the CDR3 DNA reads TGCGCCAGCAGCTTGGATGGGTACGAGCAGTACTTC. Encoded protein: CASSLDGYEQYF.

The J gene is TRBJ1-4, the V gene TRBV18; D unresolved. In germline, CDR1 is KGHSH, CDR2 LQKENI. Trimming took off 3 bases at V and 5 bases at J, with 10 bases between the two ends. The CDR3 contains 14 residues. The CDR3 DNA follows: TGTGCCAGCTCACCGGGCAACCTCAATGAAAAACTGTTTTTT. Its protein is CASSPGNLNEKLFF.

This chain links TRBV7-7 with TRBJ1-5, with D unresolved. This CDR3 is built from 13 residues. Trimming shortened V by 1 base and J by 5 bases, and 6 bases separated the two germline ends. CDR1 is SSHAT and CDR2 is FNYEAQ in the germline V gene (reference sequence). CDR3 loop: CASSLDRDQPQHF. DNA of the CDR3: TGTGCCAGCAGCTTAGACCGTGATCAGCCCCAGCATTTT.

The rearrangement joins TRBV4-1 to TRBJ2-2, with D uncertain. This CDR3 region has 13 residues. Germline V gene data show CDR1 as MGHRA and CDR2 as YSYEKL. Trimming took off 2 bases at V and 6 bases at J, with 7 bases between the two ends. The CDR3 sequence is CASSQLSPGELFF. The CDR3 coding sequence is TGCGCCAGCAGCCAATTGAGTCCCGGGGAGCTGTTTTTT.

V and J are TRBV11-2 and TRBJ1-2; unclear D gene. The V end lost 3 bases, the J end lost 4 bases, and 15 bases lay between the germline ends. The CDR3 has 15 amino acids. Per germline, CDR1 SGHAT and CDR2 FQNNGV. The CDR3 spells CASSLGGLSLYGYTF. For the CDR3, the DNA is TGTGCCAGCAGCTTGGGAGGCCTCAGCCTCTATGGCTACACCTTC.

V usage is TRBV5-1 and J usage is TRBJ2-1; 7 nucleotides line up with TRBD2. The CDR3 loop spans 17 amino acids. Trimming at V came to 2 bases and at J to 5 bases, leaving 13 bases not matched to a gene. Germline CDR1 reads SGHRS; CDR2 reads YFSETQ. DNA for the CDR3: TGCGCCAGCAGCTTTCTAGCGGAGATAGGGGTGGACAATGAGCAGTTCTTC. It translates to CASSFLAEIGVDNEQFF.

J is TRBJ1-1 and V is TRBV5-1; possibly TRBD1 for D (6 bases). V lost 2 bases and J 1 base, leaving 9 bases between the germline ends. Germline CDR1 SGHRS, CDR2 YFSETQ. The CDR3 totals 14 residues. CDR3 residues: CASSFQTGNTEAFF. DNA of the CDR3: TGCGCCAGCAGCTTTCAGACAGGGAACACTGAAGCTTTCTTT. The entire variable domain, with the rest obtained from reference TRBV5-1 and TRBJ1-1, is as follows: KAGVTQTPRYLIKTRGQQVTLSCSPISGHRSVSWYQQTPGQGLQFLFEYFSETQRNKGNFPGRFSGRQFSNSRSEMNVSTLELGDSALYLCASSFQTGNTEAFFGQGTRLTVV.

This sequence joins TRBV3-1 (or the pseudogene TRBV3-2) and TRBJ1-6, with 7 bases matching TRBD1. The CDR3 loop spans 12 amino acids. Germline loops: CDR1 LGHDT, CDR2 YNNKEL (reference sequence). Germline trimming cut 3 bases from V and 16 bases from J; bases unmatched to any gene: 6. CDR3 nucleotides: TGTGCCAGCAGCCATATAAGGGGGCAACTCCACTTT. Amino acid sequence: CASSHIRGQLHF.

The CDR3 sequence is CASRSRGRRAFF. The CDR3 DNA is TGTGCCAGCAGATCCAGGGGCAGGCGGGCTTTCTTT. V gene TRBV28 combines with J gene TRBJ1-1, with D possibly TRBD1 on 6 matching bases. This CDR3 has 12 residues. V was shortened by 6 bases and J by 11 bases, with 16 bases between the two germline ends. The germline V gene encodes CDR1 MDHEN and CDR2 SYDVKM.